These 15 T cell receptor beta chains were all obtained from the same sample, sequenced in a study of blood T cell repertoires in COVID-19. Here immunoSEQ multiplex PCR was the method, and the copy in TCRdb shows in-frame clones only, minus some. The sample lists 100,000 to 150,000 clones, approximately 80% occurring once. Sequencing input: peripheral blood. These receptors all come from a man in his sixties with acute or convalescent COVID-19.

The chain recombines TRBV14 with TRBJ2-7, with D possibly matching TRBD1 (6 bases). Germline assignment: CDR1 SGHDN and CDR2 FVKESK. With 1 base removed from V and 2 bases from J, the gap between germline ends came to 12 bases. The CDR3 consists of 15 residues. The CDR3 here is CASSQVSGGPYEQYF. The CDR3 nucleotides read TGTGCCAGCAGCCAAGTTTCTGGGGGCCCCTACGAGCAGTACTTC.

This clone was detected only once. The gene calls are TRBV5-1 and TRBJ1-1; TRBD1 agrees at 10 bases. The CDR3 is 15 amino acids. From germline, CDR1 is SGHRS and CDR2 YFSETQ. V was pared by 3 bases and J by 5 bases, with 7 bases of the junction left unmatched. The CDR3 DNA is TGCGCCAGCAGCTCAGGGACAGGGGCAGGGACTGAAGCTTTCTTT. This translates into CASSSGTGAGTEAFF.

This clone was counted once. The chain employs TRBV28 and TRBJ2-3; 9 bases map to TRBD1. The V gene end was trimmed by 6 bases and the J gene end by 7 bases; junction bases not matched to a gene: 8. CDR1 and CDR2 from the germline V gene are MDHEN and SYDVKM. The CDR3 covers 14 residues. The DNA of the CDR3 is TGTGCCAGCAGCCGGGGACAGGGAAGGTATACGCAGTATTTT. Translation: CASSRGQGRYTQYF.

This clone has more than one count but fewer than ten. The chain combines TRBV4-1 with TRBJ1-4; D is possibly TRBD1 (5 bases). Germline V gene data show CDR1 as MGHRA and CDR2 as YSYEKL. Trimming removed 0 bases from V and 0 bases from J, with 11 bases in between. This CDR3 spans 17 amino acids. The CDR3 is CASSQERQPATNEKLFF. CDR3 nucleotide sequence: TGCGCCAGCAGCCAAGAAAGACAGCCTGCAACTAATGAAAAACTGTTTTTT.

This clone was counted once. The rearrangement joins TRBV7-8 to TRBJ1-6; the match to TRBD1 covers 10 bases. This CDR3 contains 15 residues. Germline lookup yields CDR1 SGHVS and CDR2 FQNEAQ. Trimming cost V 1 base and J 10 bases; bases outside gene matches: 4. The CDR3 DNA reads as TGTGCCAGCAGCTTAGAGGACAGGGGGAGATCACCCCTCCACTTT. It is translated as CASSLEDRGRSPLHF.

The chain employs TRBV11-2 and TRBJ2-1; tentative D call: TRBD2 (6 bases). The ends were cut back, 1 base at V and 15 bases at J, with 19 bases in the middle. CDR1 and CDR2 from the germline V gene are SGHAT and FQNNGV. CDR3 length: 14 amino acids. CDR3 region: CASSLVGSGRILFF. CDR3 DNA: TGTGCCAGCAGCTTAGTGGGCTCAGGGAGGATCCTGTTCTTC.

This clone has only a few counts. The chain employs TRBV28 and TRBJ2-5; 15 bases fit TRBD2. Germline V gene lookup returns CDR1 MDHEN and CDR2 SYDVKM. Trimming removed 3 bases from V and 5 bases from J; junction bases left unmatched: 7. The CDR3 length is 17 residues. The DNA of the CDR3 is TGTGCCAGCAGTTTGCAGGGACTAGCGGGAGGAAGGGAGACCCAGTACTTC. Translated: CASSLQGLAGGRETQYF.

CDR3 sequence: CASSLLASTSTDTQYF. CDR3 sequence (DNA): TGTGCCAGCAGTTTGTTAGCCTCAACCTCAACAGATACGCAGTATTTT. The chain couples TRBV28 to TRBJ2-3; no clear D gene. CDR1 MDHEN and CDR2 SYDVKM come from the germline V gene. This CDR3 has 16 residues. With 3 bases removed from V and 3 bases from J, the gap between germline ends came to 16 bases. Full variable domain (missing parts from reference TRBV28 and TRBJ2-3): DVKVTQSSRYLVKRTGEKVFLECVQDMDHENMFWYRQDPGLGLRLIYFSYDVKMKEKGDIPEGYSVSREKKERFSLILESASTNQTSMYLCASSLLASTSTDTQYFGPGTRLTVL.

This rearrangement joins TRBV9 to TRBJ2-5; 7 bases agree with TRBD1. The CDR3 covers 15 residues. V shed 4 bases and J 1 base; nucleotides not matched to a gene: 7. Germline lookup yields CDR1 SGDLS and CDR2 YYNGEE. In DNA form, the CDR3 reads TGTGCCAGCAGCCCGCGACAGGGCGGCCAAGAGACCCAGTACTTC. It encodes CASSPRQGGQETQYF.

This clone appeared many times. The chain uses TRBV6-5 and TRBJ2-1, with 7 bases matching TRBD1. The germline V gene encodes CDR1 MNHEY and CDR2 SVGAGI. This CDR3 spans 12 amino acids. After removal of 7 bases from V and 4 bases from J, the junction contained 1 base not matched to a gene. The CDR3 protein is CASTTGYNEQFF. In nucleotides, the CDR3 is TGTGCCAGCACGACAGGGTACAATGAGCAGTTCTTC.

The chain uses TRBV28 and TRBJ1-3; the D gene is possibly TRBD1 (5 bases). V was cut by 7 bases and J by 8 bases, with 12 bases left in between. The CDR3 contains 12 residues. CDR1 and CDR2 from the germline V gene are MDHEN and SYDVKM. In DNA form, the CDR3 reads TGTGCCAGCATGCAGGGTAGTGACACCATATATTTT. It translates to CASMQGSDTIYF.

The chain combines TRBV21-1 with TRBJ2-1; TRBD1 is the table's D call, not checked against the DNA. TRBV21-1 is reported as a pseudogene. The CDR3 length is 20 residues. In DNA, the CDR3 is TGTGCCAGCAGCAATCTAGGTAGAAGAACCGGGACAGGGGCTGACAATGAGCAGTTCTTC. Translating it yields CASSNLGRRTGTGADNEQFF.

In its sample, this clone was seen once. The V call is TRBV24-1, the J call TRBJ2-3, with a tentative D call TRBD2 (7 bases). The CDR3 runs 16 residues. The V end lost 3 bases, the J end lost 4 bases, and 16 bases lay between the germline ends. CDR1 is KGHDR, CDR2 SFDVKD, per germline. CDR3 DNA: TGTGCCACCAGTGATCGGGGGCGGGGGCTGGCAGATACGCAGTATTTT. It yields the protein CATSDRGRGLADTQYF.

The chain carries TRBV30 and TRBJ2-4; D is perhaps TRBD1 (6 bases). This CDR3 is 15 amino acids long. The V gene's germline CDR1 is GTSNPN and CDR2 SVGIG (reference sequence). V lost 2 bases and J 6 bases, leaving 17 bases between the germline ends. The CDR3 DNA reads TGTGCCTGGAGTCTGAGGGGGAGCGCGAGAAACATTCAGTACTTC. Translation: CAWSLRGSARNIQYF.

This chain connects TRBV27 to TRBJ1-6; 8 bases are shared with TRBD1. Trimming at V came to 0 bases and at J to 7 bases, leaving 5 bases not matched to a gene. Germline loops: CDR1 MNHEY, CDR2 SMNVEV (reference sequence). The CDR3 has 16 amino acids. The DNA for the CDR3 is TGTGCCAGCAGTTTATCGGGGACAGGCAGGAATTCACCCCTCCACTTT. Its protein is CASSLSGTGRNSPLHF.